Shown below are 20 T cell receptor beta chains from a single sample sequenced in a study of graft-versus-host responses after intestinal transplantation. Measured with immunoSEQ multiplex PCR; TCRdb has only the in-frame clones, and not every one. The sample contains around 96,000 clones, around nine tenths of which appear only once. The source material was PBMCs, sampled 450 to 480 days after intestinal transplant. These receptors were obtained from a human patient who received an intestinal transplant, so some T cells may come from the graft donor.

The V and J genes are TRBV11-1 and TRBJ2-7; D possibly corresponds to TRBD2 (5 bases). Trimming cost V 1 base and J 7 bases, with 11 bases left between them. The CDR3 consists of 13 residues. Germline V gene lookup returns CDR1 SGHAT and CDR2 FQDESV (reference sequence). DNA of the CDR3: TGTGCCAGCAGCTTAGTGGCTGGCGGGGAGCAGTACTTC. Its protein product is CASSLVAGGEQYF.

V is TRBV6-6 and J is TRBJ1-6; 9 bases fit TRBD1. V shed 6 bases and J 19 bases; nucleotides not matched to a gene: 10. The CDR3 runs 12 residues. Germline CDR1 and CDR2: MNHNY and SVGAGI (reference sequence). CDR3 region: CASSAIWTGAHF. The CDR3 DNA is TGTGCCAGCAGCGCCATTTGGACAGGGGCGCACTTT.

The chain recombines TRBV11-2 with TRBJ2-5; D may be TRBD2 (7 bases). Trimming cost V 7 bases and J 5 bases, with 17 bases left between them. From germline, CDR1 is SGHAT and CDR2 FQNNGV. There are 14 residues in the CDR3. The CDR3 DNA is TGTGCCAGCACTGGGGGGGCTAGTGGCGAGACCCAGTACTTC. Translating gives CASTGGASGETQYF.

This rearrangement joins TRBV6-1 to TRBJ1-2; TRBD1 agrees at 10 bases. Germline CDR1 reads MNHNS; CDR2 reads SASEGT. This CDR3 is built from 15 residues. V shed 4 bases and J 3 bases; nucleotides not matched to a gene: 5. CDR3 loop: CASSGGDRGYYGYTF. CDR3 DNA sequence: TGTGCCAGCAGTGGGGGGGACAGGGGATACTATGGCTACACCTTC.

V is TRBV5-1 and J is TRBJ1-1; D is unclear. The CDR3 totals 15 residues. CDR1 is SGHRS, CDR2 YFSETQ, per germline. V shed 3 bases and J shed 0 bases, with 12 bases lying between them. The CDR3 reads CASSSSGRLNTEAFF. DNA for the CDR3: TGCGCCAGCAGCTCCTCCGGCAGGTTGAACACTGAAGCTTTCTTT.

The chain recombines TRBV5-8 with TRBJ1-3, with D uncertain. Germline CDR1 is SGHTS and CDR2 is YDEGEE. V was cut by 0 bases and J by 0 bases, with 7 bases left in between. The CDR3 is 15 residues long. Here the CDR3 reads CASSLGLASGNTIYF. The CDR3 bases are TGTGCCAGCAGCTTGGGACTGGCCTCTGGAAACACCATATATTTT.

The chain combines TRBV6-6 with TRBJ1-5; D unresolved. Germline V lookup: CDR1 MNHNY, CDR2 SVGAGI (reference sequence). The CDR3 has 13 amino acids. The ends were cut back, 8 bases at V and 0 bases at J, with 8 bases in the middle. The CDR3 region is CASAVDSNQPQHF. CDR3 nucleotides: TGTGCCAGCGCGGTGGATAGCAATCAGCCCCAGCATTTT.

The chain carries TRBV5-1 and TRBJ1-2; TRBD1 matches at 7 bases. Germline V gene sequence: CDR1 SGHRS, CDR2 YFSETQ. CDR3 length: 14 amino acids. The V and J ends lost 6 bases and 3 bases, in that order; junction bases with no gene match: 8. The chain's CDR3 is CASKTGTADYGYTF. The CDR3 bases are TGCGCCAGCAAAACCGGGACAGCTGACTATGGCTACACCTTC.

This chain connects TRBV7-8 to TRBJ1-3; unclear D gene. This CDR3 region has 14 residues. Germline V gives CDR1 SGHVS, CDR2 FQNEAQ. Trimming took 1 base from V and 4 from J, leaving 8 bases between them. The CDR3 DNA reads as TGTGCCAGCAGCTTAGGTGGGATAGGAAACACCATATATTTT. This encodes CASSLGGIGNTIYF.

The chain couples TRBV6-1 to TRBJ2-1; no firm D call. Germline CDR1 is MNHNS and CDR2 is SASEGT. The CDR3 contains 11 residues. V was trimmed by 6 bases and J by 7 bases, leaving 7 bases between them. The CDR3 protein is CASRRTNEQFF. As DNA, the CDR3 is TGTGCCAGCAGGCGAACAAATGAGCAGTTCTTC.

The CDR3 spells CSASLVDTQYF. CDR3 coding DNA: TGCAGTGCTAGCCTGGTGGATACGCAGTATTTT. The chain has TRBV20-1 and TRBJ2-3; unclear D gene. The CDR3 sequence is 11 residues long. V shed 3 bases and J shed 6 bases, with 7 bases lying between them. Per germline, CDR1 DFQATT and CDR2 SNEGSKA (reference sequence).

The chain is built from TRBV2 and TRBJ2-1, with D hard to call. The ends were cut back, 4 bases at V and 2 bases at J, with 9 bases in the middle. Germline values: CDR1 SNHLY, CDR2 FYNNEI. The CDR3 is 14 residues long. CDR3 sequence: CASSVGPPYNEQFF. The CDR3 DNA reads TGTGCCAGCAGTGTTGGACCTCCCTACAATGAGCAGTTCTTC.

The CDR3 sequence: CASSIRGRGRTEETQYF. The DNA for the CDR3 is TGTGCCAGTAGTATCCGGGGCAGGGGGAGGACGGAGGAGACCCAGTACTTC. This chain joins TRBV19 and TRBJ2-5, with TRBD1 as a possible D gene (7 bases). The CDR3 loop spans 17 amino acids. Trimming removed 3 bases at V and 5 bases at J, with 22 bases between. Germline lookup yields CDR1 LNHDA and CDR2 SQIVND (reference sequence).

The chain joins TRBV25-1 to TRBJ1-4; perhaps TRBD1 as D (6 bases). The V and J ends lost 8 bases and 3 bases respectively, with 16 bases between them. The CDR3 runs 15 residues. CDR1 is MGHDK, CDR2 SYGVNS, per germline. This chain's CDR3 is CASGPMAGANEKLFF. The CDR3, as DNA: TGTGCCAGCGGCCCTATGGCAGGGGCTAATGAAAAACTGTTTTTT.

This sequence joins TRBV29-1 and TRBJ2-2; 7 nucleotides align to TRBD2. Per germline, CDR1 SQVTM and CDR2 ANQGSEA. This CDR3 is built from 14 residues. After removal of 3 bases from V and 5 bases from J, the junction contained 6 bases not matched to a gene. Here the CDR3 reads CSVDGQGGTGELFF. The CDR3 DNA sequence: TGCAGCGTTGACGGTCAGGGAGGGACCGGGGAGCTGTTTTTT.

This sequence joins TRBV28 and TRBJ2-3; D call uncertain. The germline V gene encodes CDR1 MDHEN and CDR2 SYDVKM. The V end lost 6 bases, the J end lost 2 bases, and 9 bases lay between the germline ends. The CDR3 sequence is 13 residues long. The CDR3 sequence is CASSDPPTDTQYF. CDR3 bases: TGTGCCAGCAGCGACCCCCCCACAGATACGCAGTATTTT.

This clone has just a few counts. The V gene is TRBV21-1, the J gene TRBJ1-2. TRBV21-1 is described as a pseudogene. This CDR3 contains 14 residues. This CDR3 reads CASSKEVTNYGYTF. In nucleotides, the CDR3 is TGTGCCAGCAGCAAAGAGGTAACTAACTATGGCTACACCTTC.

This chain connects TRBV4-1 to TRBJ2-1; the D gene could be TRBD1 or TRBD2 (7 bases each). This CDR3 region has 15 residues. Germline-derived CDR1 and CDR2 are MGHRA and YSYEKL. Trimming shortened V by 1 base and J by 10 bases, and 17 bases separated the two germline ends. The CDR3 loop is CASSQGGRGRSEQFF. CDR3 sequence (DNA): TGCGCCAGCAGCCAAGGGGGGAGGGGGCGTTCCGAGCAGTTCTTC.

J is TRBJ1-6 and V is TRBV4-1; the D is unclear. The CDR3 spans 11 residues. In germline, CDR1 is MGHRA, CDR2 YSYEKL. V dropped 1 base and J dropped 9 bases, with 1 base sitting between them. The CDR3 protein is CASSQGSPLHF. The CDR3 DNA reads TGCGCCAGCAGCCAAGGTTCACCCCTCCACTTT.

V and J are TRBV7-8 and TRBJ2-3; D unresolved. Germline CDR1 reads SGHVS; CDR2 reads FQNEAQ. Trimming took 4 bases from V and 2 from J, leaving 7 bases between them. This CDR3 contains 13 residues. The CDR3 nucleotides read TGTGCCAGCAGCTCGGGCGCCACAGATACGCAGTATTTT. This codes for CASSSGATDTQYF.